This T cell receptor beta chain was documented in a study of breast tumors, draining lymph nodes, adjacent tissues. This clonotype was counted many times. One end of the junction does not line up with germline, which may come from a read error. The lymph nodes were axillary draining lymph nodes from breast cancer patients. Per germline, CDR1 SGDLS and CDR2 YYNGEE. The CDR3 has 15 residues. A single record per CDR3 protein comes from TCRdb applying MiXCR to the multiplex PCR reads. The data contain 180,000 or so distinct CDR3 sequences, around 33% of them singletons. The sequenced material came from axillary lymph node tissue. The chain carries TRBV9 and TRBJ2-3; 7 bases align to TRBD1. The receptor was isolated from a female donor with breast cancer. Some clones in this sample may be carry-over from other donors' samples. The CDR3 loop is CASSETGSGTGTQYF. As DNA, the CDR3 is TGTGCCAGCAGCGAGACAGGGTCGGGCACAGGTACGCAGTATTTT.